This T cell receptor (beta chain) emerged from a study of blood T cell repertoires in COVID-19. Whole-study context: Both acute and convalescent COVID-19 samples were obtained from the United States, Italy and Spain. PBMCs, B-cell-depleted T cells, or T cells provided the cDNA or gDNA that made up the material.

V was pared by 0 bases and J by 2 bases, with 6 bases of the junction left unmatched. The CDR3 runs to 16 residues. Germline loops: CDR1 KGHSH, CDR2 LQKENI. Authors' processing steps: Researchers report that nucleated cell counts were estimated from reference gene primer amplification. The data were produced by immunoSEQ multiplex PCR, yet TCRdb's version contains in-frame clones alone and is incomplete. V, J and clone size reflect that table, while D and trimming were determined from the DNA. The sample includes tens of thousands of clones, more than 80% seen only once; the top ten take around 26%. The chain has TRBV18 and TRBJ1-2; the match to TRBD1 covers 7 bases. The TCR was taken from a man aged 50-60 years with active or convalescent COVID-19. The source material was peripheral blood. The CDR3 sequence: CASSPPGPGGNYGYTF. Written as DNA, the CDR3 is TGTGCCAGCTCACCACCGGGTCCAGGGGGGAACTATGGCTACACCTTC.